The 7 T cell receptor beta chains reported below all come from one sample, sequenced in a study of T cell repertoires in cytomegalovirus infection. TCRdb redid the calling of the reads with MiXCR, one entry per CDR3 protein. Counted here are about 140,000 distinct CDR3 sequences, about 6% occurring once; the ten biggest clones make up roughly 18%. Material for sequencing was PBMCs. Source of these receptors: a human donor in good health (CMV status not recorded). Some clones in this sample may be carry-over from other donors' samples.

This clonotype was recorded many times. CDR3 region: CASSEEPEALYGYTF. CDR3 bases: TGTGCCAGCAGTGAAGAGCCGGAGGCCCTCTATGGCTACACCTTC. V usage is TRBV6-1 and J usage is TRBJ1-2; no firm D call. V lost 1 base to trimming and J lost 4 bases, with 13 bases between them. Germline values: CDR1 MNHNS, CDR2 SASEGT. The CDR3 is 15 residues long.

At least ten counts were recorded for this clonotype. The chain links TRBV7-2 to TRBJ2-3, with D unclear. V dropped 7 bases and J dropped 0 bases, with 17 bases sitting between them. This CDR3 has 16 residues. The germline gives CDR1 SGHTA, CDR2 FQGNSA. The CDR3 DNA is TGTGCCAGCACTACCTCGAGTACCTTTAGCACAGATACGCAGTATTTT. This sequence encodes CASTTSSTFSTDTQYF.

This clonotype has a handful of counts. The genes are TRBV28 and TRBJ1-1; 7 bases are shared with TRBD1. The CDR3 sequence is 15 residues long. Per the germline V gene, CDR1 is MDHEN and CDR2 is SYDVKM. V shed 4 bases, J shed 2 bases, and the junction held 7 bases outside the gene matches. The CDR3 bases are TGTGCCAGCAGTTCCGAGGGGGCCAGAAACACTGAAGCTTTCTTT. Amino acids: CASSSEGARNTEAFF. Variable domain in full (rest from reference TRBV28 and TRBJ1-1): DVKVTQSSRYLVKRTGEKVFLECVQDMDHENMFWYRQDPGLGLRLIYFSYDVKMKEKGDIPEGYSVSREKKERFSLILESASTNQTSMYLCASSSEGARNTEAFFGQGTRLTVV.

This clonotype was observed at least ten times. The chain couples TRBV7-2 to TRBJ1-2; 7 positions match TRBD1. The V gene end was trimmed by 5 bases and the J gene end by 1 base; junction bases not matched to a gene: 13. The CDR3 length is 17 residues. CDR1 and CDR2 from the germline V gene are SGHTA and FQGNSA. In DNA form, the CDR3 reads TGTGCCAGCAGCCCGAATTTACGGGACAGACTTAACTATGGCTACACCTTC. Translated, it gives CASSPNLRDRLNYGYTF.

The rearrangement uses TRBV6-2 or TRBV6-3 and TRBJ2-2, with D possibly matching TRBD2 (6 bases). Between the trimmed V and J ends, which lost 6 bases and 13 bases, there was a span of 12 bases. This CDR3 comprises 11 residues. The germline CDR1 and CDR2 sequences are MNHEY and SVGEGT. The chain's CDR3 is CASRRGGWLFF. The CDR3 region has the DNA TGTGCCAGCAGGCGGGGCGGCTGGCTGTTTTTT.

The CDR3 DNA reads TGTGCCAGCTCACGACAGGTCCGCGTCTACACCTTC. Amino acid sequence: CASSRQVRVYTF. The chain combines TRBV18 with TRBJ1-2; TRBD1 might be the D (6 bases). Trimming stripped 4 bases from V and 10 bases from J, with 13 bases between. This CDR3 region has 12 residues. CDR1 KGHSH and CDR2 LQKENI come from the germline V gene.

V is TRBV28 and J is TRBJ2-2; TRBD2 matches 7 bases. This CDR3 is 15 amino acids long. In germline, CDR1 is MDHEN, CDR2 SYDVKM. V dropped 3 bases and J dropped 3; count of bases not matched to a gene: 4. The CDR3: CASSLSGVHTGELFF. The DNA of the CDR3 is TGTGCCAGCAGTTTGAGCGGGGTCCACACCGGGGAGCTGTTTTTT.